The T cell receptor (beta chain) described here comes from a study of chemoradiotherapy in HPV16-positive cancers. Study-wide background: Two HPV16-positive patients' cells yielded candidate HPV-specific clones and common motifs. Study-wide findings and caveats: Non-HPV-specific T cells did not expand in tumors during treatment, whereas candidate HPV-specific clones and E7-related motifs did.

This clone was seen a handful of times. No antigen is known for it. Profiling relied on immunoSEQ multiplex PCR, and the TCRdb table lists in-frame clones only, not all of them. This sample has roughly 12,000 clones, with 70% to 90% found just once. Repeated repertoire sampling spanned the course of chemoradiotherapy. The CDR3 extends over 13 amino acids. Per germline, CDR1 SNHLY and CDR2 FYNNEI. Trimming removed 3 bases at V and 4 bases at J, with 9 bases between. V is TRBV2 and J is TRBJ1-2; possible D gene TRBD1, 5 bases. The clonotype comes from a human donor with HPV-associated anogenital cancer. Sequenced material: blood, taken from a patient who underwent chemoradiotherapy. CDR3 loop: CASSDRGSYGYTF. CDR3 in DNA: TGTGCCAGCAGTGATAGGGGATCCTATGGCTACACCTTC.